Reported below is one T cell receptor beta chain. Its antigen is currently unknown. A much larger clone is a single base away; this may be a read error. With molecular barcodes, quantitative 5'-RACE was used to make the TCR beta libraries. Using its own MiXCR run on the 5' RACE reads, TCRdb lists one record per CDR3 protein. The sample holds 200,000 to 250,000 distinct CDR3 sequences; around 8% are singletons and the top ten take around 4.9%. The data stem from a study of CD8 T cells in ankylosing spondylitis. Study-wide points: Disease-linked clones were reportedly significantly enriched in matched ankylosing spondylitis synovial fluid. Apparently characteristic of ankylosing spondylitis blood was a TCR beta motif (about 8 highly homologous variants). CD8+ disease-linked clones were present at relatively low frequencies in blood.

The CDR3 totals 17 residues. The V and J ends lost 0 bases and 3 bases respectively, with 18 bases between them. In germline, CDR1 is SGHNT, CDR2 YYREEE (reference sequence). This sequence originates from a female donor with ankylosing spondylitis or in good health (not recorded which). Sequenced: blood, either unsorted or a sorted T cell fraction (not recorded which). The chain couples TRBV5-4 to TRBJ1-2, with D possibly TRBD1 on 5 matching bases. CDR3 sequence reads: CASSLGGASHRDYGYTF. The CDR3 coding sequence is TGTGCCAGCAGCTTGGGAGGGGCGAGTCACAGAGACTATGGCTACACCTTC.